This T cell receptor (beta chain) emerged from a study of shared clonotypes between healthy human individuals. Broader study findings: The four-donor shared clonotypes exceeded non-shared clonotypes in generation probability, with non-shared ones scoring lower.

At a deep level, the assay was run. Using immunoSEQ multiplex PCR, the repertoire was profiled, and TCRdb retains in-frame clones only, with some absent. The data contain about 680,000 clones, under 95% of them seen just once; the ten biggest clones take up 24%. The naive CD8 subset, CD45RO-negative cells positively selected for CCR7, excluded terminally differentiated effector memory CD45RA+ cells. In the case of this clone: As yet, its antigen is unknown.

Material: naive CD8+ T cells sorted from blood. The source is a man between 25 and 39 years old in good health.

CDR3 DNA sequence: TGTGCCAGCAGTTTAAGTGTCGCGACAGGGTTCTTTTACGAGCAGTACTTC. This codes for CASSLSVATGFFYEQYF. The chain links TRBV27 to TRBJ2-7, with 7 bases aligning to TRBD1. Germline-derived CDR1 and CDR2 are MNHEY and SMNVEV (reference sequence). There are 17 residues in the CDR3. V lost 2 bases and J lost 4; bases outside the gene matches: 14.